This T cell receptor (beta chain) was captured by sequencing in a study of shared clonotypes between healthy human individuals. Study outcomes and limitations: Clonotype sharing across a handful of donors was observed for around 5% of naive CD4 clonotypes. Tissues were not sampled, only blood, and their repertoires likely differ.

Remarks on this clone: Its antigen is currently unknown.

Negatively enriched CD4+ T cells were divided by CD45RA into naive and memory. Looked up from germline, CDR1 is WNHNN and CDR2 is SYGVQD (reference sequence). The CDR3 runs 16 residues. Trimming left V 6 bases short and J 0 bases short, with 14 bases between. A roughly 200 ng quantity of DNA, 25,000 to 35,000 T cell genomes, went into the sorted-subset replicate PCRs. Sequenced by immunoSEQ multiplex PCR; TCRdb stores in-frame clones only, minus some. In the table there are roughly 530,000 clones, 95% to 97% of which are singletons. This TCR came from a woman in her twenties or thirties in good health. This chain uses TRBV10-1 with TRBJ2-2, with D possibly being TRBD2 (6 bases). Sequences were obtained from naive CD4+ T cells sorted from blood. Stated subset: CD45RA+ positively selected. CDR3 in DNA: TGCGCCAGCAGCCCCGGGGGAGCCGCGAACACCGGGGAGCTGTTTTTT. Translation gives CASSPGGAANTGELFF.